Below, 8 T cell receptor beta chains from the same sample are listed, as sequenced in a study of T cell responses to AZD1222 COVID-19 vaccine (dated by TCRdb to 2020 to 2022). The library was made by the immunoSEQ multiplex PCR assay. TCRdb retrieved this table from immuneACCESS and kept in-frame rearrangements only. Not all clones are present; in checked studies, unresolved V genes account for under half, and no reason is known for the remainder. In this sample the table shows fewer than 200,000 clones, about 92% of which occur a single time. Clones ranked in the top ten supply about 2.5% of the sample. Explained via the paper, the time point label denotes: baseline before first vaccination. Source: peripheral blood, taken on day 0 of AZD1222 vaccination. These receptors were obtained from an adult in good health.

This clone was counted once. The chain links TRBV7-9 to TRBJ2-1, with D possibly being TRBD1 (6 bases). This CDR3 contains 14 residues. V lost 1 base and J lost 5, with 9 bases in between. Germline V gene sequence: CDR1 SEHNR, CDR2 FQNEAQ (reference sequence). The CDR3 coding sequence is TGTGCCAGCAGCTTAGATGGACAGAACAATGAGCAGTTCTTC. It is translated as CASSLDGQNNEQFF. The full variable domain, its missing parts supplied by reference TRBV7-9 and TRBJ2-1, is DTGVSQNPRHKITKRGQNVTFRCDPISEHNRLYWYRQTLGQGPEFLTYFQNEAQLEKSRLLSDRFSAERPKGSFSTLEIQRTEQGDSAMYLCASSLDGQNNEQFFGPGTRLTVL.

This clone was observed a single time. The genes are TRBV10-2 and TRBJ2-1; the match to TRBD2 covers 11 bases. The trim removed 6 bases at V and 5 bases at J, leaving 9 bases unmatched. Germline V gives CDR1 WSHSY, CDR2 SAAADI. The CDR3 consists of 16 residues. The DNA for the CDR3 is TGCGCCAGCAGCATACTAGCGGGAGAGGCCCACAATGAGCAGTTCTTC. Translated, it gives CASSILAGEAHNEQFF.

The chain combines TRBV23-1 with TRBJ1-3; 7 positions agree with TRBD1. TRBV23-1 is treated as an ORF (open reading frame) with a function not yet certain. The length of the CDR3 is 16 residues. V shed 3 bases, J shed 7 bases, and the junction held 12 bases outside the gene matches. CDR3 in amino acids: CASSQPDRVFRNTIYF. The CDR3 bases are TGCGCCAGCAGTCAGCCTGACAGGGTTTTTCGCAACACCATATATTTT.

The J gene is TRBJ1-2, the V gene TRBV11-2; 7 bases agree with TRBD1. The CDR3 runs to 13 residues. Germline V gene sequence: CDR1 SGHAT, CDR2 FQNNGV. The V and J ends lost 7 bases and 3 bases, in that order; junction bases with no gene match: 5. The CDR3 nucleotides read TGTGCCAGCACCCTGGGGACAGACTATGGCTACACCTTC. Its protein product is CASTLGTDYGYTF. Full variable domain (remainder filled in from reference TRBV11-2 and TRBJ1-2): EAGVAQSPRYKIIEKRQSVAFWCNPISGHATLYWYQQILGQGPKLLIQFQNNGVVDDSQLPKDRFSAERLKGVDSTLKIQPAKLEDSAVYLCASTLGTDYGYTFGSGTRLTVV.

The V call is TRBV9, the J call TRBJ2-5; 7 nucleotides align to TRBD1. J gave up 2 bases and V 3 bases, and 10 bases lay outside the gene matches. Germline loops: CDR1 SGDLS, CDR2 YYNGEE. The CDR3 has 16 residues. CDR3 in DNA: TGTGCCAGCAGCGCAAGACAGGGTTTGGGACAAGAGACCCAGTACTTC. Its protein is CASSARQGLGQETQYF.

This chain joins TRBV19 and TRBJ2-3; 10 bases are a match to TRBD1. Germline V gene data show CDR1 as LNHDA and CDR2 as SQIVND (reference sequence). This CDR3 contains 17 residues. V lost 5 bases, J lost 2 bases, and 10 bases stayed unmatched. This CDR3 is CASSLTGTGVVTDTQYF. The DNA of the CDR3 is TGTGCCAGTAGTTTAACCGGGACAGGGGTAGTCACAGATACGCAGTATTTT.

The CDR3 nucleotides read TGTGCCAGCAGCTTAGAGGTAGCGGGCCAGGCCGGGGAGCTGTTTTTT. Translated: CASSLEVAGQAGELFF. J is TRBJ2-2 and V is TRBV7-8; 7 bases match TRBD2. The CDR3 runs to 16 residues. With 1 base clipped from V and 6 bases from J, the junction kept 8 bases outside the gene matches. CDR1 is SGHVS, CDR2 FQNEAQ, per germline. Variable domain in full (rest from reference TRBV7-8 and TRBJ2-2): GAGVSQSPRYKVAKRGQDVALRCDPISGHVSLFWYQQALGQGPEFLTYFQNEAQLDKSGLPSDRFFAERPEGSVSTLKIQRTQQEDSAVYLCASSLEVAGQAGELFFGEGSRLTVL.

This clone came up once. The rearrangement uses TRBV11-1 and TRBJ1-3; D remains unclear. This CDR3 is 14 amino acids long. V was cut by 5 bases and J by 4 bases, with 12 bases left in between. Looked up from germline, CDR1 is SGHAT and CDR2 is FQDESV (reference sequence). The DNA of the CDR3 is TGTGCCAGCAGCCGAACTTCTCTGGGAAACACCATATATTTT. Protein sequence: CASSRTSLGNTIYF.